Shown below are 23 T cell receptor beta chains from a single sample sequenced in a study of T cell responses to AZD1222 COVID-19 vaccine. Sequenced by immunoSEQ multiplex PCR; TCRdb stores in-frame clones only, minus some. This table holds roughly 150,000 clones, 90% found once. The specimen comprised peripheral blood, sampled on day 0 of AZD1222 vaccination. The receptor set was obtained from an adult in good health.

V is TRBV7-2 and J is TRBJ1-5, with D maybe TRBD1 (5 bases). CDR3 length: 16 amino acids. Germline CDR1 reads SGHTA; CDR2 reads FQGNSA. The V end was cut by 5 bases, the J end by 7 bases, with 21 bases between. The CDR3 nucleotides read TGTGCCAGCAGCGATGGTGGGGACCCATGGGGACAGCCCCAGCATTTT. Amino acid sequence: CASSDGGDPWGQPQHF.

Comments on this clone: Other DNA sequences in the same sample also yield this CDR3. This sequence joins TRBV5-1 and TRBJ2-7; 13 nucleotides agree with TRBD2. The CDR3 consists of 15 residues. Looked up from germline, CDR1 is SGHRS and CDR2 is YFSETQ. The trim removed 4 bases at V and 3 bases at J, leaving 4 bases unmatched. DNA for the CDR3: TGCGCCAGCAGCCTGGGACTAGCGGGAATCTACGAGCAGTACTTC. Its translation: CASSLGLAGIYEQYF.

This clone showed up just a few times. The V gene is TRBV19, the J gene TRBJ2-6; the D is unclear. CDR3 size: 15 residues. V dropped 5 bases and J dropped 0 bases, with 8 bases sitting between them. The germline V gene encodes CDR1 LNHDA and CDR2 SQIVND (reference sequence). The CDR3 nucleotides read TGTGCCAGTAGTTCCATCATCTCTGGGGCCAACGTCCTGACTTTC. It yields the protein CASSSIISGANVLTF.

The V gene is TRBV11-3, the J gene TRBJ2-7; 12 bases are shared with TRBD2. Germline CDR1 and CDR2: SGHNT and YENEEA. J lost 5 bases, V lost 5 bases, and 7 bases had no gene match. CDR3 length: 15 residues. CDR3 amino acids: CASSVRLAGVDEQYF. The CDR3 region has the DNA TGTGCCAGCAGCGTACGACTAGCGGGAGTGGACGAGCAGTACTTC.

The chain joins TRBV19 to TRBJ1-1, with D possibly matching TRBD1 (6 bases). Germline loops: CDR1 LNHDA, CDR2 SQIVND (reference sequence). The V end was cut by 5 bases, the J end by 8 bases, with 18 bases between. The CDR3 is 14 amino acids. The CDR3 protein is CASSLSGARGEAFF. As DNA, the CDR3 is TGTGCCAGTAGTCTCTCCGGGGCCAGGGGCGAAGCTTTCTTT.

The chain links TRBV27 to TRBJ1-5, with D tentatively TRBD1 (5 bases). The CDR3 loop spans 16 amino acids. Trimming took off 1 base at V and 4 bases at J, with 14 bases between the two ends. Germline V gene lookup returns CDR1 MNHEY and CDR2 SMNVEV (reference sequence). The CDR3 region has the DNA TGTGCCAGCAGTTTATTTTCGGGGCCTGATAATCAGCCCCAGCATTTT. Translated: CASSLFSGPDNQPQHF.

The rearrangement joins TRBV7-2 to TRBJ1-2, with a possible D match to TRBD1 (6 bases). The CDR3 is made up of 15 amino acids. In germline, CDR1 is SGHTA, CDR2 FQGNSA. The V end was cut by 5 bases, the J end by 7 bases, with 20 bases between. The CDR3 here is CASSAGDPGWSGYTF. The CDR3 region has the DNA TGTGCCAGCAGCGCAGGGGACCCTGGGTGGTCTGGCTACACCTTC.

This chain links TRBV4-1 with TRBJ1-1, with D perhaps matching TRBD1 (6 bases). Germline CDR1 and CDR2: MGHRA and YSYEKL. This CDR3 region has 18 residues. Trimming cost V 4 bases and J 0 bases, with 21 bases left between them. The CDR3 sequence: CASSPVAGDISMNTEAFF. The CDR3 DNA reads TGCGCCAGCAGCCCTGTGGCAGGGGACATATCCATGAACACTGAAGCTTTCTTT.

The chain joins TRBV18 to TRBJ2-3, with unresolved D. The CDR3 sequence is 17 residues long. From germline, CDR1 is KGHSH and CDR2 LQKENI. With 5 bases removed from V and 2 bases from J, the gap between germline ends came to 20 bases. In DNA form, the CDR3 reads TGTGCCAGCTCATCGAGGACCCAAAAACAGTACACAGATACGCAGTATTTT. It is translated as CASSSRTQKQYTDTQYF.

In this sample, this clone turned up once. The rearrangement uses TRBV19 and TRBJ2-1, with 12 bases that match TRBD1. The CDR3 consists of 17 residues. The germline CDR1 and CDR2 sequences are LNHDA and SQIVND (reference sequence). Trimming took 7 bases from V and 7 from J; bases not matched to a gene: 14. The CDR3 nucleotides are TGTGCCAGTACCCCCCTACCGGGACAGGGGGCTCTTAATGAGCAGTTCTTC. Translation gives CASTPLPGQGALNEQFF.

The chain recombines TRBV6-9 with TRBJ2-7, with D maybe TRBD2 (5 bases). CDR1 is MNHGY and CDR2 is SVAAGI in the germline V gene. The CDR3 loop spans 14 amino acids. The V and J ends lost 4 bases and 1 base respectively, with 11 bases between them. CDR3 bases: TGTGCCAGCAGTTTTGAGGGCCTGTCCTACGAGCAGTACTTC. It translates to CASSFEGLSYEQYF.

DNA of the CDR3: TGTGCCAGCAGCTTGCTTCTAGCGGGAGGATTAAGGGAGACCCAGTACTTC. It encodes CASSLLLAGGLRETQYF. This chain links TRBV7-2 with TRBJ2-5; TRBD2 matches 11 bases. Germline assignment: CDR1 SGHTA and CDR2 FQGNSA. The CDR3 is 17 residues long. J was trimmed by 5 bases and V by 3 bases; bases with no gene match: 11.

The CDR3 reads CASSYYWLAGTDYEQYF. The CDR3 DNA sequence: TGTGCCAGCAGTTATTATTGGCTAGCGGGAACGGACTACGAGCAGTACTTC. V and J are TRBV6-2 or TRBV6-3 and TRBJ2-7; 9 nucleotides match TRBD2. With 3 bases clipped from V and 3 bases from J, the junction kept 12 bases outside the gene matches. Germline V CDR1 and CDR2: MNHEY, SVGEGT. The CDR3 has 17 residues.

In this sample, this clone turned up a few times. At one of its ends the junction is not consistent with the germline gene, which may arise from a read error. The rearrangement uses TRBV7-7 and TRBJ1-1; no clear D. The CDR3 is 16 residues long. Germline CDR1 and CDR2: SSHAT and FNYEAQ (reference sequence). The CDR3 loop is CASSLWVPNMNTEAFF. CDR3 nucleotides: TGTGCTAGCAGCTTATGGGTCCCGAACATGAACACTGAAGCTTTCTTT.

This clone was seen more than once but under ten times. The V gene is TRBV6-5, the J gene TRBJ1-2, with TRBD1 identical over 7 bases. Germline V gives CDR1 MNHEY, CDR2 SVGAGI. The CDR3 covers 15 residues. V lost 1 base and J lost 7; bases outside the gene matches: 9. The CDR3 region has the DNA TGTGCCAGCAGTTACTGGGACAGCGGAGTTGGTGGCTACACCTTC. Its translation is CASSYWDSGVGGYTF.

This clone has a handful of counts. The rearrangement uses TRBV2 and TRBJ1-4; TRBD1 matches 9 bases. CDR3 size: 15 residues. CDR1 is SNHLY and CDR2 is FYNNEI in the germline V gene. Trimming took 8 bases from V and 8 from J; bases not matched to a gene: 12. The CDR3 DNA follows: TGTGCCAGCGGGACAGGGTCCAGGGTTGGAGAAAAACTGTTTTTT. Translating it yields CASGTGSRVGEKLFF. Full variable domain (rest looked up from reference TRBV2 and TRBJ1-4): EPEVTQTPSHQVTQMGQEVILRCVPISNHLYFYWYRQILGQKVEFLVSFYNNEISEKSEIFDDQFSVERPDGSNFTLKIRSTKLEDSAMYFCASGTGSRVGEKLFFGSGTQLSVL.

The CDR3 here is CSVDSGTGGSGANVLTF. The CDR3 DNA reads TGCAGCGTTGACTCCGGGACAGGGGGCTCAGGGGCCAACGTCCTGACTTTC. V usage is TRBV29-1 and J usage is TRBJ2-6, with 12 bases that match TRBD1. The germline gives CDR1 SQVTM, CDR2 ANQGSEA. V shed 3 bases and J 4 bases; nucleotides not matched to a gene: 7. The CDR3 totals 17 residues. Based on the CDR3 plus reference TRBV29-1 and TRBJ2-6, the full variable domain is SAVISQKPSRDICQRGTSLTIQCQVDSQVTMMFWYRQQPGQSLTLIATANQGSEATYESGFVIDKFPISRPNLTFSTLTVSNMSPEDSSIYLCSVDSGTGGSGANVLTFGAGSRLTVL.

This rearrangement joins TRBV2 to TRBJ1-1, with a tentative D call TRBD1 (5 bases). Trimming removed 4 bases from V and 0 bases from J, with 9 bases in between. This CDR3 contains 14 residues. Germline loops: CDR1 SNHLY, CDR2 FYNNEI. CDR3 region: CASSARQLNTEAFF. Written as DNA, the CDR3 is TGTGCCAGCAGTGCTCGACAGCTGAACACTGAAGCTTTCTTT.

The V call is TRBV6-5, the J call TRBJ2-7; D ambiguous. Germline CDR1 and CDR2: MNHEY and SVGAGI. V lost 5 bases, J lost 6 bases, and 14 bases lay in between. This CDR3 spans 13 amino acids. The DNA of the CDR3 is TGTGCCAGCAGTAAAAGACATTTAACCGAGCAGTACTTC. It translates to CASSKRHLTEQYF.

The V gene is TRBV3-1 (or the pseudogene TRBV3-2), the J gene TRBJ1-3; no reliable D call. This CDR3 has 15 residues. V was trimmed by 4 bases and J by 0 bases, leaving 10 bases between them. Per the germline V gene, CDR1 is LGHDT and CDR2 is YNNKEL (reference sequence). CDR3 sequence (DNA): TGTGCCAGCAGCCGCGACGGAAGCTCTGGAAACACCATATATTTT. Translation: CASSRDGSSGNTIYF.

V gene TRBV28 combines with J gene TRBJ1-6; TRBD1 agrees at 8 bases. The CDR3 has 14 residues. The ends lost 3 bases at V and 12 bases at J; junction bases unmatched: 7. Germline V gene sequence: CDR1 MDHEN, CDR2 SYDVKM. The DNA of the CDR3 is TGTGCCAGCAGTTTTTGGACAGGGATACGACCCCTCCACTTT. Its translation: CASSFWTGIRPLHF. Together with reference TRBV28 and TRBJ1-6, the CDR3 gives the full variable domain: DVKVTQSSRYLVKRTGEKVFLECVQDMDHENMFWYRQDPGLGLRLIYFSYDVKMKEKGDIPEGYSVSREKKERFSLILESASTNQTSMYLCASSFWTGIRPLHFGNGTRLTVT.

Concerning this clone: Other DNA sequences in the sample encode the same CDR3. The rearrangement uses TRBV18 and TRBJ2-3; the D is unclear. The V end lost 0 bases, the J end lost 1 base, and 2 bases lay between the germline ends. The CDR3 totals 13 residues. CDR1 and CDR2 from the germline V gene are KGHSH and LQKENI. CDR3 in DNA: TGTGCCAGCTCACCACCGGGCACAGATACGCAGTATTTT. Translation gives CASSPPGTDTQYF.

This chain uses TRBV6-2 or TRBV6-3 with TRBJ1-2; possible D gene TRBD1, 6 bases. The V gene lost 4 bases and the J gene lost 6 bases, with 12 bases spanning the gap. Germline V gives CDR1 MNHEY, CDR2 SVGEGT. The CDR3 totals 13 residues. As DNA, the CDR3 is TGTGCCAGCAGTTTTCAGGGGTACGATGGCTACACCTTC. It yields the protein CASSFQGYDGYTF.